The 8 T cell receptor beta chains below were found in one sample sequenced in a study of breast tumors, draining lymph nodes, adjacent tissues. Axillary draining lymph nodes of breast cancer patients supplied the node samples. TCRdb recomputed calls from the multiplex PCR reads with MiXCR, one row per CDR3 protein. The sample contains more than 250,000 distinct CDR3 sequences, over 25% of which appear only once. The sample consisted of axillary lymph node tissue. The receptors originated from a female donor with breast cancer. Some clones in this sample may be carry-over from other donors' samples.

This clonotype was counted only a few times. The V and J genes are TRBV28 and TRBJ1-4, with TRBD1 matching 7 bases. V lost 6 bases and J lost 2; bases outside the gene matches: 3. CDR3 size: 14 residues. Germline V CDR1 and CDR2: MDHEN, SYDVKM. The CDR3 region is CASSPGGTNEKLFF. The DNA of the CDR3 is TGTGCCAGCAGCCCAGGGGGGACTAATGAAAAACTGTTTTTT.

This clonotype was observed a few times. Since the CDR3 does not end with the conserved phenylalanine or tryptophan, this likely comes from a read error. This rearrangement joins TRBV12-3 or TRBV12-4 to TRBJ2-1; 9 positions agree with TRBD2. V was pared by 0 bases and J by 4 bases, with 4 bases of the junction left unmatched. The CDR3 has 16 amino acids. For the CDR3, the DNA is TGTGCCAGCAGTTTAGCGGCGGGAGGGGGGTACAATGAGCAGTTCCTC. Protein sequence: CASSLAAGGGYNEQFL.

The chain carries TRBV6-5 and TRBJ2-7, with TRBD2 matching over 7 bases. V lost 5 bases and J lost 7; bases outside the gene matches: 11. Germline V gene data show CDR1 as MNHEY and CDR2 as SVGAGI. The CDR3 covers 14 residues. CDR3 coding DNA: TGTGCCAGCAGTCACCGCGGGAGTCTTCGGGAGCAGTACTTC. Protein sequence: CASSHRGSLREQYF.

This clonotype was seen at least ten times. The chain links TRBV10-1 to TRBJ2-7; D unclear. Germline V CDR1 and CDR2: WNHNN, SYGVQD (reference sequence). V was trimmed by 0 bases and J by 0 bases, leaving 9 bases between them. The CDR3 is made up of 15 amino acids. The CDR3 DNA sequence: TGCGCCAGCAGTGAGTCGGGAAAAGGCTCCTACGAGCAGTACTTC. Amino acids: CASSESGKGSYEQYF.

The chain links TRBV29-1 to TRBJ2-5; a possible D gene is TRBD2 (5 bases). The germline CDR1 and CDR2 sequences are SQVTM and ANQGSEA. CDR3 length: 13 amino acids. V lost 8 bases, J lost 3 bases, and 16 bases lay in between. CDR3 DNA sequence: TGCAGCTATAGTCCCAGCGGTGAAGAGACCCAGTACTTC. It specifies CSYSPSGEETQYF.

This clonotype was counted ten times or more. The rearrangement links TRBV6-5 to TRBJ2-2; the match to TRBD2 covers 9 bases. With 7 bases clipped from V and 6 bases from J, the junction kept 9 bases outside the gene matches. Germline V gives CDR1 MNHEY, CDR2 SVGAGI. CDR3 length: 15 residues. The CDR3 DNA follows: TGTGCCAGCATGCTAGGGACTAGCACCGCCGGGGAGCTGTTTTTT. It specifies CASMLGTSTAGELFF.

This clonotype was seen repeatedly, ten times or more. The CDR3 bases are TGTGCCAGCAGCCCCGGACTAAGCTCCTACGAGCAGTACTTC. Its translation is CASSPGLSSYEQYF. This chain uses TRBV9 with TRBJ2-7; perhaps TRBD2 as D (6 bases). Germline CDR1 is SGDLS and CDR2 is YYNGEE. V lost 4 bases to trimming and J lost 0 bases, with 11 bases between them. This CDR3 has 14 amino acids.

This clonotype has a count of ten or more. The gene calls are TRBV19 and TRBJ2-5; D might be TRBD1 (5 bases). The CDR3 has 14 amino acids. CDR1 and CDR2 (germline): LNHDA, SQIVND (reference sequence). With 5 bases removed from V and 2 bases from J, the gap between germline ends came to 12 bases. CDR3 region: CASSADSLQETQYF. In DNA form, the CDR3 reads TGTGCCAGTAGTGCCGACAGTTTACAAGAGACCCAGTACTTC.